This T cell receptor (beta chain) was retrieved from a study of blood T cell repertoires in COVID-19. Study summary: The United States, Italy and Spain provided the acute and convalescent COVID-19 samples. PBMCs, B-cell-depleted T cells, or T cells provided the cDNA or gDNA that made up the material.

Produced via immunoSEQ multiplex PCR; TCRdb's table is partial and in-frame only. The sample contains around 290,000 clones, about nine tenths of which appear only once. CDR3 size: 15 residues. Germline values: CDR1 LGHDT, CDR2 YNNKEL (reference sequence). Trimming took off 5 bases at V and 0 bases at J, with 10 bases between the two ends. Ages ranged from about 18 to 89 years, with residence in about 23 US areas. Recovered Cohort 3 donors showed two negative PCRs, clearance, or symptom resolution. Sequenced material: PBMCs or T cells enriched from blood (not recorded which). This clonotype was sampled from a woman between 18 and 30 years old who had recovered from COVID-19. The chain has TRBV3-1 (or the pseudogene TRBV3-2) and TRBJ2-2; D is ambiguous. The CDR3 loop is CASSSRPANTGELFF. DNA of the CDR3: TGTGCCAGCAGCTCCCGTCCCGCGAACACCGGGGAGCTGTTTTTT.